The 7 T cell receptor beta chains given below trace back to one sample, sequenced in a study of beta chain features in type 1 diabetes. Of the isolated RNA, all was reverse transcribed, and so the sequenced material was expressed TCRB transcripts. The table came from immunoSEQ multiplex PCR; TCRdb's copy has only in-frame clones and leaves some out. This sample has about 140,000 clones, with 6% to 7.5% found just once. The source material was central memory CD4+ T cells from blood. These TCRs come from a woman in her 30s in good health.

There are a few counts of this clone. CDR3 nucleotides: TGTGCCAGCAGTGAAGTGCGAGGTAATAATGAGCAGTTCTTC. Translating gives CASSEVRGNNEQFF. The chain carries TRBV2 and TRBJ2-1; D not resolved. V was clipped by 1 base and J by 7 bases, with 11 bases between them. The CDR3 totals 14 residues. Germline CDR1 is SNHLY and CDR2 is FYNNEI.

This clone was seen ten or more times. The chain's CDR3 is CASSNREFGSYEQYF. The CDR3 nucleotides read TGTGCCAGCAGTAACAGGGAGTTCGGGTCCTACGAGCAGTACTTC. V is TRBV28 and J is TRBJ2-7; a possible D gene is TRBD1 (6 bases). The V and J ends lost 5 bases and 1 base respectively, with 15 bases between them. Germline V gene data show CDR1 as MDHEN and CDR2 as SYDVKM. This CDR3 has 15 amino acids.

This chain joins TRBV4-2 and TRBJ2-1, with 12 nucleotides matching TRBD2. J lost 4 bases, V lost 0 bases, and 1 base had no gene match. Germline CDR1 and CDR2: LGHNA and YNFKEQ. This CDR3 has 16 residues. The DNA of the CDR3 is TGTGCCAGCAGCCAAGATCTAGCGGGAGGGTACAATGAGCAGTTCTTC. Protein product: CASSQDLAGGYNEQFF.

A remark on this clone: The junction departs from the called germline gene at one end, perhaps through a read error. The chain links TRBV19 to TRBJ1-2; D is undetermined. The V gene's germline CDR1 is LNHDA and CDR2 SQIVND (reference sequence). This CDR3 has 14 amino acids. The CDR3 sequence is CTSSSPWANYGYTF. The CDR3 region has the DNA TGTACCAGTAGTTCTCCGTGGGCCAACTATGGCTACACCTTC.

CDR3 sequence reads: CASSFIAGEAGELFF. CDR3 nucleotides: TGCGCCAGCAGCTTTATAGCGGGAGAGGCCGGGGAGCTGTTTTTT. The chain is built from TRBV5-1 and TRBJ2-2; 9 bases are a match to TRBD2. V shed 2 bases and J 6 bases; nucleotides not matched to a gene: 5. CDR1 is SGHRS, CDR2 YFSETQ, per germline. The length of the CDR3 is 15 residues.

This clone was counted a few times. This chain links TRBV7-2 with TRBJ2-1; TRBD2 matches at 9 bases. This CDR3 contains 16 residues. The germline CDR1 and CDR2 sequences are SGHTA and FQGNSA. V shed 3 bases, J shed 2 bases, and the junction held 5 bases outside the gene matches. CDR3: CASSFVAGEPYNEQFF. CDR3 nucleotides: TGTGCCAGCAGCTTCGTAGCGGGAGAACCCTACAATGAGCAGTTCTTC. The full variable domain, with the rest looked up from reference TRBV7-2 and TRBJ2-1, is GAGVSQSPSNKVTEKGKDVELRCDPISGHTALYWYRQSLGQGLEFLIYFQGNSAPDKSGLPSDRFSAERTGGSVSTLTIQRTQQEDSAVYLCASSFVAGEPYNEQFFGPGTRLTVL.

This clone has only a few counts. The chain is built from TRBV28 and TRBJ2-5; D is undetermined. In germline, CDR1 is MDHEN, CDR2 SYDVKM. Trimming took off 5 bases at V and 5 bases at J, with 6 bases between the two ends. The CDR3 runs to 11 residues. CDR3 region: CASSEWETQYF. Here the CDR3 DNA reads TGTGCCAGCAGTGAGTGGGAGACCCAGTACTTC. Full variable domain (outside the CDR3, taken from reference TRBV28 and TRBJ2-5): DVKVTQSSRYLVKRTGEKVFLECVQDMDHENMFWYRQDPGLGLRLIYFSYDVKMKEKGDIPEGYSVSREKKERFSLILESASTNQTSMYLCASSEWETQYFGPGTRLLVL.